These 14 T cell receptor beta chains were all obtained from the same sample, sequenced in a study of beta chain features in type 1 diabetes. Every bit of the isolated RNA underwent reverse transcription, so sequencing read expressed TCRB transcripts. Measured with immunoSEQ multiplex PCR; TCRdb has only the in-frame clones, and not every one. The sample yields about 410,000 clones, approximately 13% seen once. The sample comprised naive CD4+ T cells from blood. The receptors were gathered from a man aged 30 to 39 in good health.

The chain recombines TRBV5-4 with TRBJ2-5; D is ambiguous. CDR1 SGHNT and CDR2 YYREEE come from the germline V gene (reference sequence). CDR3 length: 13 amino acids. V shed 2 bases and J shed 7 bases, with 12 bases lying between them. CDR3 sequence (DNA): TGTGCCAGCAGCTTTGGCCTAGACGGGACCCAGTACTTC. This sequence encodes CASSFGLDGTQYF.

This clone was seen more than once but under ten times. The chain couples TRBV4-3 to TRBJ2-1, with D uncertain. CDR3 size: 13 residues. The germline V and J ends were trimmed by 2 bases and 7 bases, with 9 bases remaining between them. The germline V gene encodes CDR1 LGHNA and CDR2 YSLEER. The CDR3 sequence is CASSQIGENEQFF. The DNA of the CDR3 is TGCGCCAGCAGCCAAATTGGGGAAAATGAGCAGTTCTTC.

The CDR3 reads CASSLWASGGGDTQYF. The CDR3 DNA sequence: TGTGCCAGCAGCTTGTGGGCTAGCGGGGGCGGGGATACGCAGTATTTT. The V call is TRBV7-2, the J call TRBJ2-3; 10 nucleotides line up with TRBD2. Germline V CDR1 and CDR2: SGHTA, FQGNSA. Trimming removed 3 bases from V and 6 bases from J; junction bases left unmatched: 9. CDR3 size: 16 residues. Full variable domain (missing parts from reference TRBV7-2 and TRBJ2-3): GAGVSQSPSNKVTEKGKDVELRCDPISGHTALYWYRQSLGQGLEFLIYFQGNSAPDKSGLPSDRFSAERTGGSVSTLTIQRTQQEDSAVYLCASSLWASGGGDTQYFGPGTRLTVL.

The J gene is TRBJ1-1, the V gene TRBV14; the D gene is possibly TRBD1 (5 bases). From germline, CDR1 is SGHDN and CDR2 FVKESK. The CDR3 is 12 residues long. Trimming pared 1 base from V and 9 bases from J, leaving 9 bases between. The CDR3 reads CASSQAAGKAFF. Here the CDR3 DNA reads TGTGCCAGCAGCCAAGCCGCAGGGAAAGCTTTCTTT.

CDR3 DNA sequence: TGCAGCGTGAGGGGAGTTTTGCAGTACGAGCAGTACTTC. Translated: CSVRGVLQYEQYF. The chain combines TRBV29-1 with TRBJ2-7; D could derive from TRBD1 or TRBD2 (5 bases each). Trimming cost V 6 bases and J 4 bases, with 16 bases left between them. CDR3 size: 13 residues. Germline V gene lookup returns CDR1 SQVTM and CDR2 ANQGSEA.

The J gene is TRBJ2-1, the V gene TRBV7-2, with D perhaps matching TRBD2 (6 bases). CDR1 and CDR2 from the germline V gene are SGHTA and FQGNSA. The CDR3 has 16 amino acids. The V and J ends lost 2 bases and 5 bases respectively, with 16 bases between them. The DNA of the CDR3 is TGTGCCAGCAGCTTACTGGCCCGGGAGTTTCACAATGAGCAGTTCTTC. This translates into CASSLLAREFHNEQFF.

The chain combines TRBV30 with TRBJ2-7; possible D gene TRBD1, 5 bases. This CDR3 spans 12 amino acids. V was clipped by 3 bases and J by 2 bases, with 8 bases between them. The V gene's germline CDR1 is GTSNPN and CDR2 SVGIG (reference sequence). CDR3 sequence: CAWSRAPYEQYV. DNA of the CDR3: TGTGCCTGGAGCAGGGCCCCCTACGAGCAGTACGTC.

J is TRBJ1-1 and V is TRBV2, with D perhaps matching TRBD1 (6 bases). V was trimmed by 6 bases and J by 2 bases, leaving 10 bases between them. The CDR3 consists of 13 residues. CDR1 and CDR2 (germline): SNHLY, FYNNEI. The CDR3 DNA sequence: TGTGCCAGCAGGGACAGAGTAAACACTGAAGCTTTCTTT. Protein: CASRDRVNTEAFF.

This clone was observed a handful of times. The J gene is TRBJ1-4, the V gene TRBV4-1; D remains unclear. The CDR3 sequence is 17 residues long. Per germline, CDR1 MGHRA and CDR2 YSYEKL. V lost 1 base and J 1 base, leaving 13 bases between the germline ends. Here the CDR3 DNA reads TGCGCCAGCAGCCAAGTTTTCGGTCGGGAAACTAATGAAAAACTGTTTTTT. It translates to CASSQVFGRETNEKLFF.

The chain combines TRBV9 with TRBJ1-2; possible D gene TRBD1, 6 bases. Looked up from germline, CDR1 is SGDLS and CDR2 is YYNGEE. The V end was cut by 6 bases, the J end by 8 bases, with 17 bases between. This CDR3 is built from 13 residues. The CDR3 region has the DNA TGTGCCAGCACTCGAATGATGGGGGCGGGCTACACCTTC. It yields the protein CASTRMMGAGYTF.

This clone has more than one count but fewer than ten. CDR3 nucleotide sequence: TGTGCCAGCAGCTTAGTACGGAAAAACTATGGCTACACCTTC. Translating gives CASSLVRKNYGYTF. The chain combines TRBV7-9 with TRBJ1-2; D unresolved. Germline CDR1 reads SEHNR; CDR2 reads FQNEAQ (reference sequence). The V end was cut by 1 base, the J end by 2 bases, with 8 bases between. The CDR3 is 14 residues long.

The V and J genes are TRBV4-3 and TRBJ1-2, with a weak D call TRBD1 (6 bases). This CDR3 region has 14 residues. CDR1 is LGHNA and CDR2 is YSLEER in the germline V gene. V lost 0 bases to trimming and J lost 7 bases, with 12 bases between them. The CDR3 loop is CASSQDRGRGGYTF. The CDR3 nucleotides read TGCGCCAGCAGCCAAGACAGGGGTCGAGGTGGCTACACCTTC.

This clone was observed a handful of times. This rearrangement joins TRBV7-2 to TRBJ1-2; TRBD1 aligns across 7 bases. Germline V lookup: CDR1 SGHTA, CDR2 FQGNSA. The junction had 3 bases not matched to a gene; V was cut back by 5 bases and J by 3 bases. The CDR3 length is 13 residues. CDR3 nucleotide sequence: TGTGCCAGCAGCACCGGGACAGACTATGGCTACACCTTC. Its translation is CASSTGTDYGYTF.

This clone was seen a few times. The chain is built from TRBV7-9 and TRBJ2-7; D ambiguous. Germline loops: CDR1 SEHNR, CDR2 FQNEAQ (reference sequence). This CDR3 is 15 amino acids long. V lost 3 bases and J lost 0, with 12 bases in between. CDR3 in amino acids: CASSFGPLSSYEQYV. The CDR3 coding sequence is TGTGCCAGCAGCTTCGGTCCTCTTAGCTCCTACGAGCAGTACGTC.